What follows are 30 T cell receptor beta chains derived from one specimen sequenced in a study of blood T cell repertoires in COVID-19. Data came from immunoSEQ multiplex PCR; TCRdb stores just in-frame clones and leaves some out. The sample carries hundreds of thousands of clones, roughly 90% recorded once. Source material: peripheral blood. These receptors were obtained from a man between 40 and 49 years old with acute or convalescent COVID-19.

J is TRBJ1-6 and V is TRBV6-1; 10 bases agree with TRBD1. Unmatched junction bases numbered 5, after V lost 0 bases and J lost 0 bases. This CDR3 has 19 amino acids. Germline CDR1 MNHNS, CDR2 SASEGT. The CDR3 is CASSEAGQGTASYNSPLHF. The DNA of the CDR3 is TGTGCCAGCAGTGAAGCGGGACAGGGGACGGCCTCCTATAATTCACCCCTCCACTTT.

DNA of the CDR3: TGTGCCAGCTCACCACCGCTGGCGCCTAGAGGCTACACCTTC. Translating gives CASSPPLAPRGYTF. J is TRBJ1-2 and V is TRBV18; no clear D gene. In germline, CDR1 is KGHSH, CDR2 LQKENI. The length of the CDR3 is 14 residues. Trimming removed 0 bases from V and 8 bases from J, with 13 bases in between.

V and J are TRBV7-9 and TRBJ1-1; tentative D call: TRBD1 (5 bases). CDR1 and CDR2 from the germline V gene are SEHNR and FQNEAQ (reference sequence). The V gene lost 1 base and the J gene lost 7 bases, with 10 bases spanning the gap. The CDR3 runs to 13 residues. This chain's CDR3 is CASSLGPDSEAFF. The DNA of the CDR3 is TGTGCCAGCAGCTTAGGCCCTGACAGTGAAGCTTTCTTT.

The rearrangement uses TRBV12-3 or TRBV12-4 and TRBJ2-7; a weak D match, TRBD2 (5 bases). The CDR3 contains 13 residues. Trimming left V 3 bases short and J 6 bases short, with 12 bases between. The CDR3 bases are TGTGCCAGCAGTTTTGTCGGGGATGCCGAGCAGTACTTC. Its translation is CASSFVGDAEQYF.

The V call is TRBV19, the J call TRBJ1-2; TRBD1 is a possible D gene (6 bases). This CDR3 spans 17 amino acids. The germline gives CDR1 LNHDA, CDR2 SQIVND (reference sequence). V shed 7 bases and J shed 6 bases, with 27 bases lying between them. CDR3 amino acids: CASTWGRDGGVFHGYTF. Here the CDR3 DNA reads TGTGCCAGTACTTGGGGCCGTGATGGGGGCGTTTTCCATGGCTACACCTTC.

The chain has TRBV28 and TRBJ1-2; tentatively, D is TRBD1 (6 bases). CDR1 is MDHEN, CDR2 SYDVKM, per germline. This CDR3 contains 13 residues. Trimming removed 6 bases from V and 2 bases from J, with 10 bases in between. This CDR3 reads CASRTGPNYGYTF. As DNA, the CDR3 is TGTGCCAGCAGAACAGGGCCAAACTATGGCTACACCTTC.

The chain is built from TRBV2 and TRBJ2-1; TRBD2 might be the D (6 bases). V lost 1 base and J 3 bases, leaving 16 bases between the germline ends. This CDR3 has 17 residues. Germline V CDR1 and CDR2: SNHLY, FYNNEI. CDR3 in DNA: TGTGCCAGCAGTGAAGGTTTTAGGCCTAGCGTCTACAATGAGCAGTTCTTC. Its protein product is CASSEGFRPSVYNEQFF.

The V gene is TRBV3-1 (or the pseudogene TRBV3-2), the J gene TRBJ2-2, with D maybe TRBD1 (6 bases). The germline V gene encodes CDR1 LGHDT and CDR2 YNNKEL (reference sequence). The CDR3 covers 14 residues. V was trimmed by 4 bases and J by 1 base, leaving 7 bases between them. The CDR3 protein is CASSLQGNTGELFF. In DNA form, the CDR3 reads TGTGCCAGCAGCCTACAGGGGAACACCGGGGAGCTGTTTTTT.

This chain uses TRBV7-3 with TRBJ2-3; 14 positions match TRBD2. Germline V lookup: CDR1 SGHTA, CDR2 FQGTGA. The V gene end was trimmed by 1 base and the J gene end by 0 bases; junction bases not matched to a gene: 3. This CDR3 is built from 18 residues. CDR3 sequence reads: CASSLIGTSGRSTDTQYF. DNA of the CDR3: TGTGCCAGCAGCTTAATAGGGACTAGCGGGAGAAGCACAGATACGCAGTATTTT. Full variable domain (missing parts from reference TRBV7-3 and TRBJ2-3): GAGVSQTPSNKVTEKGKYVELRCDPISGHTALYWYRQSLGQGPEFLIYFQGTGAADDSGLPNDRFFAVRPEGSVSTLKIQRTERGDSAVYLCASSLIGTSGRSTDTQYFGPGTRLTVL.

The rearrangement links TRBV5-4 to TRBJ2-7; 14 bases agree with TRBD2. CDR1 and CDR2 (germline): SGHNT, YYREEE (reference sequence). The CDR3 is 15 residues long. Trimming cost V 4 bases and J 4 bases; bases outside gene matches: 4. DNA of the CDR3: TGTGCCAGCAGCCGACTAGCGGGGGGGCAGTACGAGCAGTACTTC. The encoded protein is CASSRLAGGQYEQYF.

The gene calls are TRBV6-5 and TRBJ2-1, with D perhaps TRBD2 (5 bases). Germline V gene lookup returns CDR1 MNHEY and CDR2 SVGAGI. The CDR3 is 13 amino acids. With 6 bases removed from V and 8 bases from J, the gap between germline ends came to 14 bases. CDR3 DNA sequence: TGTGCCAGCAGGCCTCCCCTAGCCTATGAGCAGTTCTTC. It is translated as CASRPPLAYEQFF.

The chain is built from TRBV7-9 and TRBJ1-2; 9 nucleotides align to TRBD1. In germline, CDR1 is SEHNR, CDR2 FQNEAQ (reference sequence). V lost 5 bases and J lost 8; bases outside the gene matches: 12. This CDR3 spans 15 amino acids. CDR3 sequence (DNA): TGTGCCAGCAGCCCGGGTAGCCCGGACAGGGGAGGCTACACCTTC. Residues: CASSPGSPDRGGYTF.

J is TRBJ2-3 and V is TRBV28; D may be TRBD2 (5 bases). The CDR3 covers 17 residues. V was shortened by 0 bases and J by 5 bases, with 18 bases between the two germline ends. Germline V lookup: CDR1 MDHEN, CDR2 SYDVKM. DNA of the CDR3: TGTGCCAGCAGTTTATGGAGGAGCGGTCTCGAGATAGATACGCAGTATTTT. Protein sequence: CASSLWRSGLEIDTQYF.

This CDR3 reads CASSGAGGLSYNEQFF. For the CDR3, the DNA is TGTGCCAGTAGTGGGGCAGGGGGCCTGTCCTACAATGAGCAGTTCTTC. The chain has TRBV19 and TRBJ2-1; 8 bases match TRBD1. V lost 5 bases and J lost 1; bases outside the gene matches: 7. Germline loops: CDR1 LNHDA, CDR2 SQIVND (reference sequence). This CDR3 has 16 amino acids.

The J gene is TRBJ1-5, the V gene TRBV6-1; D not resolved. CDR3 length: 13 residues. CDR1 and CDR2 (germline): MNHNS, SASEGT. Trimming took off 1 base at V and 6 bases at J, with 7 bases between the two ends. The CDR3 reads CASSEVGVQPQHF. The CDR3 nucleotides are TGTGCCAGCAGTGAAGTTGGAGTTCAGCCCCAGCATTTT.

V and J are TRBV6-2 or TRBV6-3 and TRBJ1-5; the D gene is possibly TRBD1 (6 bases). The CDR3 runs 16 residues. The V and J ends lost 6 bases and 3 bases respectively, with 18 bases between them. CDR1 MNHEY and CDR2 SVGEGT come from the germline V gene. The DNA of the CDR3 is TGTGCCAGCAGCCGAACAGGGACGGGCCACAATCAGCCCCAGCATTTT. It encodes CASSRTGTGHNQPQHF.

The chain is built from TRBV6-5 and TRBJ2-1, with TRBD2 as a possible D gene (5 bases). The V gene's germline CDR1 is MNHEY and CDR2 SVGAGI. The CDR3 extends over 16 amino acids. The V gene lost 4 bases and the J gene lost 5 bases, with 18 bases spanning the gap. CDR3 bases: TGTGCCAGCAGTTCTCCAAATCGGGGTTTCAACAATGAGCAGTTCTTC. Residues: CASSSPNRGFNNEQFF.

The V call is TRBV6-5, the J call TRBJ2-2, with a possible D match to TRBD2 (5 bases). V lost 8 bases and J lost 7, with 14 bases in between. This CDR3 has 13 residues. CDR1 is MNHEY and CDR2 is SVGAGI in the germline V gene. The CDR3, as DNA: TGTGCCAGCCACGGGGTTGACGTCGGGGAGCTGTTTTTT. This codes for CASHGVDVGELFF.

The V gene is TRBV7-6, the J gene TRBJ2-1; 10 nucleotides match TRBD1. Trimming at V came to 5 bases and at J to 0 bases, leaving 7 bases not matched to a gene. CDR3 length equals 17 residues. Looked up from germline, CDR1 is SGHVS and CDR2 is FNYEAQ. The CDR3 loop is CASSLIDRGPSYNEQFF. In DNA form, the CDR3 reads TGTGCCAGCAGCCTCATAGACAGGGGGCCCTCCTACAATGAGCAGTTCTTC.

V and J are TRBV7-9 and TRBJ2-1; D may be TRBD2 (5 bases). V was cut by 5 bases and J by 5 bases, with 16 bases left in between. The CDR3 is made up of 15 amino acids. Germline CDR1 reads SEHNR; CDR2 reads FQNEAQ (reference sequence). The CDR3 here is CASSPSSGSNNEQFF. DNA for the CDR3: TGTGCCAGCAGCCCATCGAGCGGAAGTAACAATGAGCAGTTCTTC.

The chain employs TRBV5-8 and TRBJ1-1; tentatively, D is TRBD1 (5 bases). Germline V lookup: CDR1 SGHTS, CDR2 YDEGEE. The CDR3 sequence is 13 residues long. Trimming removed 6 bases from V and 6 bases from J, with 15 bases in between. The CDR3 DNA follows: TGTGCCAGCAAGGGGACTGAACCCGCTGAAGCTTTCTTT. Protein: CASKGTEPAEAFF.

The chain carries TRBV6-2 or TRBV6-3 and TRBJ2-2; 10 bases map to TRBD1. The germline V gene encodes CDR1 MNHEY and CDR2 SVGEGT. Losses at the gene ends were 4 bases for V and 5 bases for J; bases not matched to a gene: 13. The CDR3 loop spans 18 amino acids. CDR3 amino acids: CASSSYPGTGVGTGELFF. In DNA form, the CDR3 reads TGTGCCAGCAGTTCCTACCCAGGGACAGGGGTTGGGACCGGGGAGCTGTTTTTT.

The rearrangement uses TRBV11-2 and TRBJ2-7; D may be TRBD2 (5 bases). V was cut by 6 bases and J by 3 bases, with 15 bases left in between. The CDR3 runs to 14 residues. Germline CDR1 reads SGHAT; CDR2 reads FQNNGV. The CDR3 sequence: CASSPSGLIYEQYF. Written as DNA, the CDR3 is TGTGCCAGCAGTCCATCTGGACTGATCTACGAGCAGTACTTC.

The gene calls are TRBV19 and TRBJ1-6, with 8 bases aligning to TRBD1. J was trimmed by 3 bases and V by 5 bases; bases with no gene match: 6. The CDR3 loop spans 16 amino acids. Germline CDR1 is LNHDA and CDR2 is SQIVND (reference sequence). In nucleotides, the CDR3 is TGTGCCAGTAGTCCGTACAGGGGGGGCTATAATTCACCCCTCCACTTT. It specifies CASSPYRGGYNSPLHF.

This clone was found once. V is TRBV7-9 and J is TRBJ1-6; D perhaps matches TRBD1 (5 bases). V lost 2 bases and J lost 6, with 11 bases in between. The V gene's germline CDR1 is SEHNR and CDR2 FQNEAQ (reference sequence). The CDR3 has 15 residues. The CDR3 bases are TGTGCCAGCAGCTTAATCCGGGGGAGTAATTCACCCCTCCACTTT. Residues: CASSLIRGSNSPLHF.

V gene TRBV19 combines with J gene TRBJ1-1; 11 positions agree with TRBD1. Germline-derived CDR1 and CDR2 are LNHDA and SQIVND (reference sequence). The CDR3 totals 15 residues. The CDR3 spells CASKGQGAGNTEAFF. In DNA form, the CDR3 reads TGTGCTTCTAAAGGACAGGGGGCCGGGAACACTGAAGCTTTCTTT.

The chain employs TRBV28 and TRBJ1-2; possible D gene TRBD1, 5 bases. The germline gives CDR1 MDHEN, CDR2 SYDVKM. This CDR3 is 14 amino acids long. With 4 bases removed from V and 2 bases from J, the gap between germline ends came to 11 bases. The CDR3: CASSSTRANYGYTF. The CDR3 DNA follows: TGTGCCAGCAGTTCGACCAGGGCAAACTATGGCTACACCTTC.

This clone was picked up one time. The chain is built from TRBV7-8 and TRBJ2-7, with D possibly TRBD2 on 5 matching bases. The CDR3 runs to 16 residues. The V end lost 0 bases, the J end lost 0 bases, and 12 bases lay between the germline ends. Germline V gene data show CDR1 as SGHVS and CDR2 as FQNEAQ. The CDR3 sequence: CASSLALGGLSYEQYF. CDR3 bases: TGTGCCAGCAGCTTAGCGCTCGGAGGACTCTCCTACGAGCAGTACTTC.

The chain recombines TRBV6-5 with TRBJ1-5, with D possibly matching TRBD1 (5 bases). This CDR3 region has 14 residues. Looked up from germline, CDR1 is MNHEY and CDR2 is SVGAGI. V was shortened by 6 bases and J by 5 bases, with 14 bases between the two germline ends. CDR3 sequence (DNA): TGTGCCAGCAGAGATCCGGGGGATCATCAGCCCCAGCATTTT. This codes for CASRDPGDHQPQHF.

This sequence joins TRBV19 and TRBJ2-7; the D gene is possibly TRBD1 (5 bases). The CDR3 contains 14 residues. CDR1 and CDR2 (germline): LNHDA, SQIVND (reference sequence). The V end lost 9 bases, the J end lost 3 bases, and 18 bases lay between the germline ends. CDR3 in DNA: TGTGCCAGCCCACGTGACAGATACTACTACGAGCAGTACTTC. This gives the protein CASPRDRYYYEQYF.